The entry below gives a single TCR beta chain sequence along with its context. V was cut by 1 base and J by 0 bases, with 11 bases left in between. In germline, CDR1 is SGHRS, CDR2 YFSETQ. The CDR3 runs to 17 residues. Sequenced by immunoSEQ multiplex PCR; TCRdb stores in-frame clones only, minus some. The sample consists of 85,000 to 100,000 clones, over 85% of them appearing once. The data were taken from a study of OX40 agonist ivuxolimab in advanced cancers. Study-wide context: Six ivuxolimab dose levels, 0.01 to 10 mg/kg, were given intravenously every 2 weeks.

Sequencing was performed on CD4+ or CD8+ T cells sorted from blood, taken in a trial of the OX40 agonist ivuxolimab. The clonotype was recovered from an adult with an advanced solid tumor such as melanoma, head and neck, liver or kidney cancer. The chain links TRBV5-1 to TRBJ2-6, with D maybe TRBD1 (6 bases). The CDR3 sequence: CASSLLGARSGANVLTF. CDR3 sequence (DNA): TGCGCCAGCAGCTTGCTGGGGGCCCGCTCTGGGGCCAACGTCCTGACTTTC.